This T cell receptor beta chain was sequenced during a study of beta chain features in type 1 diabetes. Study conclusions and caveats: Patients showed naive, central memory and Treg TCRB repertoires that appeared more similar than those of healthy donors. TCRB CDR3s from Type 1 diabetes patients were moderately but significantly shorter in all four CD4+ subsets. Whether TCRB rearrangement is influenced by HLA type was left unresolved in this analysis.

Deletions cut 3 bases from V and 8 bases from J, with 14 bases between. Germline V gene lookup returns CDR1 SGHRS and CDR2 YFSETQ. The CDR3 is made up of 13 amino acids. Expressed TCRB transcripts were sequenced after all isolated RNA was converted to cDNA. Clones were read by immunoSEQ multiplex PCR, and TCRdb kept only the in-frame ones, dropping some. This sample has around 190,000 clones; about 12% occur once, and the top ten carry 0.62%. The sample holds a few counts of this clone. No antigen is known for it. This chain links TRBV5-1 with TRBJ1-2, with D tentatively TRBD1 (5 bases). The material sequenced was central memory CD4+ T cells from blood. The TCR originated in a woman aged 18-29 years in good health. The CDR3 coding sequence is TGCGCCAGCAGCTCCTCGGGGGAAGGAGGCTACACCTTC. It translates to CASSSSGEGGYTF.